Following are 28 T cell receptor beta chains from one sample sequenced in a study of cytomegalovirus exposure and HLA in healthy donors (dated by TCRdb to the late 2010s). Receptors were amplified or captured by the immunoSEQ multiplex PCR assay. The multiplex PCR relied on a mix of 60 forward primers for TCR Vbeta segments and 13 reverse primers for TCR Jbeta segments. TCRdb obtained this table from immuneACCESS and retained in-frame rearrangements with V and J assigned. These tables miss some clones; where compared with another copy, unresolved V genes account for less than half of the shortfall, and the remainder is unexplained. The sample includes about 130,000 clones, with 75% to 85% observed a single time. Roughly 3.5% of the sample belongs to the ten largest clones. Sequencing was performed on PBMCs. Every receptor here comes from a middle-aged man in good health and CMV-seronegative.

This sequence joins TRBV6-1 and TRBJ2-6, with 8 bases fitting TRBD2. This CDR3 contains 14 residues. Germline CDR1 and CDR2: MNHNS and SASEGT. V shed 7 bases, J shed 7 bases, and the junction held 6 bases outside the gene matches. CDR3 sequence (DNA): TGTGCCAGCAAAGCGGGGGCGGGAGCCAACGTCCTGACTTTC. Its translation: CASKAGAGANVLTF.

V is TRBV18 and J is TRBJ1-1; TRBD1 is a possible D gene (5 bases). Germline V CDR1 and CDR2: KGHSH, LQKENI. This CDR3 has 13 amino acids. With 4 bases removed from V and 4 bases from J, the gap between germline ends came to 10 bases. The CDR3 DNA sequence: TGTGCCAGCTCACTGGGGCAGCCCACTGAAGCTTTCTTT. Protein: CASSLGQPTEAFF.

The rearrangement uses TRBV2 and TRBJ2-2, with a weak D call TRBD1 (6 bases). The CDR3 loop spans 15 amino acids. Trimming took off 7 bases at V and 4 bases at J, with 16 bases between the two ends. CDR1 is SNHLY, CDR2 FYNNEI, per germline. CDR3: CASIRNRASTGELFF. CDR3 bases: TGTGCCAGCATAAGGAACAGGGCGTCCACCGGGGAGCTGTTTTTT.

The CDR3 nucleotides are TGCGCCAGCAGCCAAGAAGAATTCGGCAGGGGGCGAGGCTACACCTTC. Its protein product is CASSQEEFGRGRGYTF. The genes are TRBV4-1 and TRBJ1-2; 8 nucleotides match TRBD1. The V gene's germline CDR1 is MGHRA and CDR2 YSYEKL. CDR3 size: 16 residues. The junction had 11 bases not matched to a gene; V was cut back by 0 bases and J by 8 bases.

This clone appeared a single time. The chain's CDR3 is CASKGTEGNEAFF. The CDR3 bases are TGTGCCAGCAAGGGGACAGAGGGTAATGAAGCTTTCTTT. V gene TRBV27 combines with J gene TRBJ1-1, with 7 bases that match TRBD1. The germline V gene encodes CDR1 MNHEY and CDR2 SMNVEV (reference sequence). The CDR3 runs 13 residues. V gave up 7 bases and J gave up 7 bases; unmatched junction bases: 9.

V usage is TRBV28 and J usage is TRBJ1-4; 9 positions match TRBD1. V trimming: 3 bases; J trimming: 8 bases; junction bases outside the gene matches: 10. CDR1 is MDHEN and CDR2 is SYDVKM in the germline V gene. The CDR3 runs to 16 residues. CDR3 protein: CASSFYGTGKGEKLFF. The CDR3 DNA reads TGTGCCAGCAGTTTCTACGGGACAGGGAAGGGGGAAAAACTGTTTTTT.

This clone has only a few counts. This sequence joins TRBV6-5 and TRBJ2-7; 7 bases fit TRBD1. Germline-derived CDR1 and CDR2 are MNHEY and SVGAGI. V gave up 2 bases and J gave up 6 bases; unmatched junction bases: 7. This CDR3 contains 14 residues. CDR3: CASSYTGQASEQYF. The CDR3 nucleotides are TGTGCCAGCAGTTACACAGGACAGGCTTCCGAGCAGTACTTC.

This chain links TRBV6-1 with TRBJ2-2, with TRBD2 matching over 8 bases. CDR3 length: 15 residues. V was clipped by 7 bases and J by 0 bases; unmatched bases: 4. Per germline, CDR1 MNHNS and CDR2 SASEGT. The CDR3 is CASKTGGTNTGELFF. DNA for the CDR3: TGTGCCAGCAAAACGGGGGGGACGAACACCGGGGAGCTGTTTTTT.

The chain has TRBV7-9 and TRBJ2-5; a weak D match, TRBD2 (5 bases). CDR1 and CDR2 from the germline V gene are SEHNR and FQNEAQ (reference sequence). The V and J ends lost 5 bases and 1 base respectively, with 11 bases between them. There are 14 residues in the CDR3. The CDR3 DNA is TGTGCCAGCAGCGCACGGGGAACCCAAGAGACCCAGTACTTC. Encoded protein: CASSARGTQETQYF.

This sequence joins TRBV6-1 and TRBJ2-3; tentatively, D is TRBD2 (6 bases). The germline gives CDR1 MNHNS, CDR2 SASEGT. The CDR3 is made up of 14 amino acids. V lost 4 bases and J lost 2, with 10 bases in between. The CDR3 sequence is CASSGGLATDTQYF. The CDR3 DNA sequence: TGTGCCAGCAGTGGGGGACTGGCCACAGATACGCAGTATTTT.

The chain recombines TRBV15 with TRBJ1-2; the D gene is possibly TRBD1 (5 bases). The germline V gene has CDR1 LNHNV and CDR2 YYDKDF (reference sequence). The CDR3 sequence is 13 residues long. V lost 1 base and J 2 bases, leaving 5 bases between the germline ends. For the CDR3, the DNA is TGTGCCACCAGCAGAGGGGGCAACTATGGCTACACCTTC. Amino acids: CATSRGGNYGYTF.

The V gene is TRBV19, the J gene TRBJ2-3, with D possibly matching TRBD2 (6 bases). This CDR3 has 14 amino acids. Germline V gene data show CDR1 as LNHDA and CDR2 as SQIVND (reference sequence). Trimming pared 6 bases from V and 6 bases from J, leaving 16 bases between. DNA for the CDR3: TGTGCCAGTAGCGACCTGACTAGATCTGATACGCAGTATTTT. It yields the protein CASSDLTRSDTQYF.

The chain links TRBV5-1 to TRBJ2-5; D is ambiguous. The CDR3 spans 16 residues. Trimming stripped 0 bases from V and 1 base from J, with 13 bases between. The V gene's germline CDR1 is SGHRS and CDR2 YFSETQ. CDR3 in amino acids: CASSLGYSNSQETQYF. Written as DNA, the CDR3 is TGCGCCAGCAGCTTGGGTTACAGCAACTCCCAAGAGACCCAGTACTTC.

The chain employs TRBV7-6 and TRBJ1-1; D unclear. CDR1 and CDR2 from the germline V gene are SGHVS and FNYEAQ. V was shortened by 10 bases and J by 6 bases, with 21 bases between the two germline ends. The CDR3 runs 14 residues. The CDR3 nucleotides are TGTGCCAACGCTCCCCCGCAAGAGGCCCCTGAAGCTTTCTTT. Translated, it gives CANAPPQEAPEAFF.

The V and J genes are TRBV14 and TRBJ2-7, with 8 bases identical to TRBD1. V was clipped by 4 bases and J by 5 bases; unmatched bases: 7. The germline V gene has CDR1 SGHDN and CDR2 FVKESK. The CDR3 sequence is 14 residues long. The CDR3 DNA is TGTGCCAGCAGCCCTTGGACAGGGAGCCACGAGCAGTACTTC. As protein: CASSPWTGSHEQYF.

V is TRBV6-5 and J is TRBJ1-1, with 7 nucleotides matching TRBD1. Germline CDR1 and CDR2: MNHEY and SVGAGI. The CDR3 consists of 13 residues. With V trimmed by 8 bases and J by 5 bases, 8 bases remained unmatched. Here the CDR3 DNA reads TGTGCCAGCGCTACCAACAGGGGAACTGAAGCTTTCTTT. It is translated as CASATNRGTEAFF.

The CDR3 nucleotides read TGTGCCAGCAGGAGAGACAGGGCCGGTCAGCCCCAGCATTTT. Its protein is CASRRDRAGQPQHF. V is TRBV7-8 and J is TRBJ1-5, with 7 bases matching TRBD1. With V trimmed by 6 bases and J by 6 bases, 8 bases remained unmatched. The CDR3 runs to 14 residues. Germline V gene data show CDR1 as SGHVS and CDR2 as FQNEAQ.

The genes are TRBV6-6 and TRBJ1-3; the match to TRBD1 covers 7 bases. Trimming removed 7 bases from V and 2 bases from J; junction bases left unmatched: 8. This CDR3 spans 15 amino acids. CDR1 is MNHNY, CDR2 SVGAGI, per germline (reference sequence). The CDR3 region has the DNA TGTGCCAGCATCCTACGACAGGGTCCTGGAAACACCATATATTTT. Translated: CASILRQGPGNTIYF.

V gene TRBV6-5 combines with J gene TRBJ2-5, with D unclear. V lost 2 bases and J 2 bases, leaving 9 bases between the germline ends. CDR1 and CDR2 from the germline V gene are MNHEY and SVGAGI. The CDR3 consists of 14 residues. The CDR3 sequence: CASSYGGRQETQYF. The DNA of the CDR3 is TGTGCCAGCAGTTACGGTGGCAGACAAGAGACCCAGTACTTC.

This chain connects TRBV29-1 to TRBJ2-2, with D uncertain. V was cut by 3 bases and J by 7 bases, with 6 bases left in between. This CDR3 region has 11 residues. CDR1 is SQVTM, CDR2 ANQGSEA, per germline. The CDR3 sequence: CSVESGGELFF. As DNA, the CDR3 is TGCAGCGTTGAGTCCGGCGGGGAGCTGTTTTTT.

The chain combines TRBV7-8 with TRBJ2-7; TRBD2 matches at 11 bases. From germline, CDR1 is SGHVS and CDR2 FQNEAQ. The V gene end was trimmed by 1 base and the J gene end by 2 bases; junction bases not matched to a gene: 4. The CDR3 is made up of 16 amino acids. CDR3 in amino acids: CASSLGVTSGAYEQYF. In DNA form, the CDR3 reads TGTGCCAGCAGCTTAGGTGTGACTAGCGGGGCCTACGAGCAGTACTTC.

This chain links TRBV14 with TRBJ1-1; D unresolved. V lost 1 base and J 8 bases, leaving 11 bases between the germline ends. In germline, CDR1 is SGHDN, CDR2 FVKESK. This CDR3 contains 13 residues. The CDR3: CASSQVGGPEAFF. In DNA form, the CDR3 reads TGTGCCAGCAGCCAAGTCGGCGGGCCCGAAGCTTTCTTT.

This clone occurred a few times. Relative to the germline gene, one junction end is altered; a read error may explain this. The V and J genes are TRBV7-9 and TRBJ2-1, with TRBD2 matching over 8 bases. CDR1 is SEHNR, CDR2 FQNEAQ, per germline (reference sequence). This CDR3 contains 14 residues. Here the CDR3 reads CSSSSGRGIGEQFF. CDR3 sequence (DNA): TGTTCCAGCAGCTCCGGGAGGGGAATTGGTGAGCAGTTCTTC.

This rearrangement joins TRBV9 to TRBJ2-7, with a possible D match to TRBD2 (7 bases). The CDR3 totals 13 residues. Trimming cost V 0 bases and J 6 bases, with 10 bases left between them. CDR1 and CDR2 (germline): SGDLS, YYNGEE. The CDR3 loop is CASSVGGGREQYF. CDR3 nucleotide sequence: TGTGCCAGCAGCGTAGGGGGGGGGCGCGAGCAGTACTTC. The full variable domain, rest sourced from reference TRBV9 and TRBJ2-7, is DSGVTQTPKHLITATGQRVTLRCSPRSGDLSVYWYQQSLDQGLQFLIQYYNGEERAKGNILERFSAQQFPDLHSELNLSSLELGDSALYFCASSVGGGREQYFGPGTRLTVT.

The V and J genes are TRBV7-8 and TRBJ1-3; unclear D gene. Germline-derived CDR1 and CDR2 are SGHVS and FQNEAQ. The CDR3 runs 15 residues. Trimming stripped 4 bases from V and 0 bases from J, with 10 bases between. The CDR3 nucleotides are TGTGCCAGCAGCTCAACAGCTTTCTCTGGAAACACCATATATTTT. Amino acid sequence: CASSSTAFSGNTIYF.

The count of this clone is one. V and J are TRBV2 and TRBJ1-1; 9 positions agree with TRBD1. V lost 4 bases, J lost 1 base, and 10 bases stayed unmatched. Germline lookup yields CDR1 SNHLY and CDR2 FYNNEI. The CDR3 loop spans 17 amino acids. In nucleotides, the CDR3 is TGTGCCAGCAGTGGGGTTCGGGACAGGGCTACGAACACTGAAGCTTTCTTT. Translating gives CASSGVRDRATNTEAFF.

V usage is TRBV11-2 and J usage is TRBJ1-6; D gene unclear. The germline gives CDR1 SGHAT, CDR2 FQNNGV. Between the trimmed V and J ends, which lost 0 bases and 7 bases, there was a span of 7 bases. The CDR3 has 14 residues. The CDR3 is CASSLEVGNSPLHF. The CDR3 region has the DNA TGTGCCAGCAGCTTAGAGGTCGGGAATTCACCCCTCCACTTT. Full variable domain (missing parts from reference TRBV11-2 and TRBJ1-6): EAGVAQSPRYKIIEKRQSVAFWCNPISGHATLYWYQQILGQGPKLLIQFQNNGVVDDSQLPKDRFSAERLKGVDSTLKIQPAKLEDSAVYLCASSLEVGNSPLHFGNGTRLTVT.

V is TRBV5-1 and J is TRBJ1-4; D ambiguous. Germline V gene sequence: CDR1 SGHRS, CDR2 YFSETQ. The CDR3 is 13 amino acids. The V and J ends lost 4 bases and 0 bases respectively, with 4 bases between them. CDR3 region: CASSQTTNEKLFF. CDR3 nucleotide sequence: TGCGCCAGCAGCCAGACAACTAATGAAAAACTGTTTTTT.